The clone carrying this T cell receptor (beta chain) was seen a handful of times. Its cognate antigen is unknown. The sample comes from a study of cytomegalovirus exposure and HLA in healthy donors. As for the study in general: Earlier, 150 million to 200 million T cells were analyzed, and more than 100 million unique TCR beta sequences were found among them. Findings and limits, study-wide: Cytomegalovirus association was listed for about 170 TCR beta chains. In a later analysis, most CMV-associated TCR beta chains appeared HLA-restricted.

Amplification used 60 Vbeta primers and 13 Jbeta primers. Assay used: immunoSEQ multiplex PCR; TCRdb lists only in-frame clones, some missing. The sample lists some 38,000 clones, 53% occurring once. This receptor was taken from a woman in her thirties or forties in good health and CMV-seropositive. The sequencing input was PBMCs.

CDR3 loop: CASTASQGSSYEQYF. In DNA, the CDR3 is TGTGCCAGCACCGCCAGTCAGGGTAGCTCCTACGAGCAGTACTTC. This chain uses TRBV7-2 with TRBJ2-7, with TRBD1 as a possible D gene (5 bases). This CDR3 region has 15 residues. V dropped 7 bases and J dropped 0 bases, with 16 bases sitting between them. In germline, CDR1 is SGHTA, CDR2 FQGNSA.